The 8 T cell receptor beta chains in this list originate from one sample, sequenced in a study of T-cell reconstitution after alpha-beta-depleted transplantation in children. A library of TCRbeta sequences, prepared with unique molecular identifiers, was generated. TCRdb re-called the PCR reads with MiXCR, one entry per CDR3 protein. The sample yields about 370,000 distinct CDR3 sequences, roughly 22% seen once. This material consisted of PBMCs from the stem cell graft donor, taken from the stem cell graft. These TCRs come from a human donor who donated a stem cell graft to a child with acute myeloid leukemia.

The chain recombines TRBV20-1 with TRBJ1-2, with unresolved D. CDR3 length: 13 residues. Germline assignment: CDR1 DFQATT and CDR2 SNEGSKA (reference sequence). V lost 1 base and J lost 8, with 14 bases in between. The CDR3 DNA reads TGCAGTGCTAGAGGGGCGACACCGGTCGGCTACACCTTC. It is translated as CSARGATPVGYTF.

With regard to this clonotype: The germline gene is not matched at one end of the junction; a read error may be the cause. This sequence joins TRBV20-1 and TRBJ2-7; 7 bases map to TRBD2. The CDR3 is 15 amino acids. Per germline, CDR1 DFQATT and CDR2 SNEGSKA (reference sequence). The CDR3 sequence is CCARDPSGHSYEQYF. CDR3 nucleotides: TGCTGTGCTAGAGATCCTAGCGGACACTCCTACGAGCAGTACTTC.

The chain couples TRBV9 to TRBJ1-3; D gene ambiguous. The CDR3 loop spans 12 amino acids. The germline V gene has CDR1 SGDLS and CDR2 YYNGEE. The V end was cut by 7 bases, the J end by 3 bases, with 8 bases between. CDR3 in amino acids: CASSPVGNTIYF. In DNA form, the CDR3 reads TGTGCCAGCTCGCCGGTTGGAAACACCATATATTTT.

The sample holds a few counts of this clonotype. CDR3 sequence (DNA): TGTGCCAGCAACCAAGGACAGGCCGCGGGGGAGACCCAGTACTTC. Protein product: CASNQGQAAGETQYF. The V call is TRBV12-3 or TRBV12-4, the J call TRBJ2-5; tentatively, D is TRBD1 (7 bases). Deletions cut 7 bases from V and 5 bases from J, with 20 bases between. CDR3 length equals 15 residues.

This CDR3 is CASSVYGGNEQFF. As DNA, the CDR3 is TGTGCCAGCAGTGTGTACGGCGGCAATGAGCAGTTCTTC. The chain carries TRBV27 and TRBJ2-1, with no clear D. The CDR3 contains 13 residues. Germline V CDR1 and CDR2: MNHEY, SMNVEV (reference sequence). The germline V and J ends were trimmed by 5 bases and 6 bases, with 11 bases remaining between them.

The rearrangement uses TRBV12-3 or TRBV12-4 and TRBJ2-7; D is perhaps TRBD2 (6 bases). V lost 8 bases, J lost 3 bases, and 11 bases lay in between. The length of the CDR3 is 12 residues. CDR3 coding DNA: TGTGCCAGCGTGGGACTTAGCTACGAGCAGTACTTC. It yields the protein CASVGLSYEQYF.

In this sample, this clonotype turned up a few times. V usage is TRBV4-3 and J usage is TRBJ1-5; D is ambiguous. The CDR3 loop spans 13 amino acids. V lost 0 bases, J lost 7 bases, and 7 bases lay in between. Germline assignment: CDR1 LGHNA and CDR2 YSLEER. CDR3 sequence reads: CASSQDGRQPQHF. The CDR3 DNA sequence: TGCGCCAGCAGCCAAGATGGGCGGCAGCCCCAGCATTTT.

This clonotype was picked up a small number of times. The genes are TRBV28 and TRBJ2-2; maybe TRBD1 (6 bases). Germline V gene lookup returns CDR1 MDHEN and CDR2 SYDVKM. The CDR3 sequence is 13 residues long. The V gene lost 2 bases and the J gene lost 8 bases, with 9 bases spanning the gap. The CDR3 protein is CASSLTGKGELFF. CDR3 bases: TGTGCCAGCAGTTTAACAGGGAAGGGGGAGCTGTTTTTT.